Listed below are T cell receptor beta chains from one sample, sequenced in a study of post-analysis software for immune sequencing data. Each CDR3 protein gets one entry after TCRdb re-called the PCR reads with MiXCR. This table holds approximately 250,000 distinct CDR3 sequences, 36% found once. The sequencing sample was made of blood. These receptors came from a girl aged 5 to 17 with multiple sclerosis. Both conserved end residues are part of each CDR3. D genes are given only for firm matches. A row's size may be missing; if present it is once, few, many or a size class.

CDR3 DNA: TGTGCCAGCAGTCCCCCAGGGGGGCAATCCTACGAGCAGTACTTC; CDR3 protein: CASSPPGGQSYEQYF; V gene: TRBV28; J gene: TRBJ2-7; D gene: .; clone size: once
CDR3 DNA: TGCGCCAGCCGGCGGGACAGTAACTATGGCTACACCTTC; CDR3 protein: CASRRDSNYGYTF; V gene: TRBV5-1; J gene: TRBJ1-2; D gene: TRBD1; clone size: many
CDR3 DNA: TGCAGTGCTAGAGAAATTGTGGTCGGGGAGCTGTTTTTT; CDR3 protein: CSAREIVVGELFF; V gene: TRBV20-1; J gene: TRBJ2-2; D gene: .; clone size: few
CDR3 DNA: TGCAGTGCTAGACAGGATGAGGGGAGGGGTGAAAAACTGTTTTTT; CDR3 protein: CSARQDEGRGEKLFF; V gene: TRBV20-1; J gene: TRBJ1-4; D gene: .; clone size: .
CDR3 DNA: TGTGCCATCCGTTGGCCCGGACAGGGCCCCTACAATGAGCAGTTCTTC; CDR3 protein: CAIRWPGQGPYNEQFF; V gene: TRBV12-3/TRBV12-4; J gene: TRBJ2-1; D gene: TRBD1; clone size: .
CDR3 DNA: TGTGCCAGCAGCTTCCTCACAGGGGAAAGCACAGATACGCAGTATTTT; CDR3 protein: CASSFLTGESTDTQYF; V gene: TRBV7-9; J gene: TRBJ2-3; D gene: TRBD1; clone size: many
CDR3 DNA: TGTGCCAGCAACCTACCGACTAGCGGGACCACCTACGAGCAGTACTTC; CDR3 protein: CASNLPTSGTTYEQYF; V gene: TRBV28; J gene: TRBJ2-7; D gene: TRBD2; clone size: .
CDR3 DNA: TGTGCCACCAGTGATTTATCCAACACTGAAGCTTTCTTT; CDR3 protein: CATSDLSNTEAFF; V gene: TRBV24-1; J gene: TRBJ1-1; D gene: .; clone size: few
CDR3 DNA: TGTGCCAGCAGCGTCGGGACAGTGAATAATTCACCCCTCCACTTT; CDR3 protein: CASSVGTVNNSPLHF; V gene: TRBV9; J gene: TRBJ1-6; D gene: TRBD1; clone size: many
CDR3 DNA: TGTGCCAGCAGCTTAAGAGACAGGGGGAACACTGAAGCTTTCTTT; CDR3 protein: CASSLRDRGNTEAFF; V gene: TRBV5-5; J gene: TRBJ1-1; D gene: TRBD1; clone size: many
CDR3 DNA: TGCGCCAGCAGCCTAACCGGGACAGTCACAGATACGCAGTATTTT; CDR3 protein: CASSLTGTVTDTQYF; V gene: TRBV5-1; J gene: TRBJ2-3; D gene: TRBD1; clone size: .
CDR3 DNA: TGCAGTGCTGTCAGGGGGCGAAGCACAGATACGCAGTATTTT; CDR3 protein: CSAVRGRSTDTQYF; V gene: TRBV20-1; J gene: TRBJ2-3; D gene: TRBD1; clone size: .
CDR3 DNA: TGCAGTGCTAGAGATCGGCTAGCGGGAGGGCCGAGCACCGGGGAGCTGTTTTTT; CDR3 protein: CSARDRLAGGPSTGELFF; V gene: TRBV20-1; J gene: TRBJ2-2; D gene: TRBD2; clone size: few
CDR3 DNA: TGCAGTGCTAGAGAGGGGGCGGCTGACTACACCTTC; CDR3 protein: CSAREGAADYTF; V gene: TRBV20-1; J gene: TRBJ1-2; D gene: .; clone size: .
CDR3 DNA: TGTGCCATCAGTGAGTCGCTCGGGCAGGGGAACACTGAAGCTTTCTTT; CDR3 protein: CAISESLGQGNTEAFF; V gene: TRBV10-3; J gene: TRBJ1-1; D gene: .; clone size: many
CDR3 DNA: TGCAGCGTCGCGACCGGGACAGGCACAGATACGCAGTATTTT; CDR3 protein: CSVATGTGTDTQYF; V gene: TRBV29-1; J gene: TRBJ2-3; D gene: TRBD1; clone size: few
CDR3 DNA: TGCAGTGCTAGTGATGGCAATCAGCCCCAGCATTTT; CDR3 protein: CSASDGNQPQHF; V gene: TRBV20-1; J gene: TRBJ1-5; D gene: .; clone size: few
CDR3 DNA: TGTGCCAGCAGTTTTAGAAGGGAAGATGGCTACACCTTC; CDR3 protein: CASSFRREDGYTF; V gene: TRBV12-3/TRBV12-4; J gene: TRBJ1-2; D gene: .; clone size: many
CDR3 DNA: TGCAGTGCTAGAGCCCCTGCGGGGTTTGAGCAGTTCTTC; CDR3 protein: CSARAPAGFEQFF; V gene: TRBV20-1; J gene: TRBJ2-1; D gene: .; clone size: few
CDR3 DNA: TGCAGCGCTGCGACGTCAAACACTGAAGCTTTCTTT; CDR3 protein: CSAATSNTEAFF; V gene: TRBV29-1; J gene: TRBJ1-1; D gene: .; clone size: many
CDR3 DNA: TGTGCCAGTAGTTTCCACGGCAATCAGCCCCAGCATTTT; CDR3 protein: CASSFHGNQPQHF; V gene: TRBV19; J gene: TRBJ1-5; D gene: .; clone size: .
CDR3 DNA: TGTGCCACCACGGACAGGCAAGGAGAGACCCAGTACTTC; CDR3 protein: CATTDRQGETQYF; V gene: TRBV15; J gene: TRBJ2-5; D gene: TRBD1; clone size: many
CDR3 DNA: TGTGCCAGCAGCGACAAAAAAAAAGGCTACACCTTC; CDR3 protein: CASSDKKKGYTF; V gene: TRBV3-1; J gene: TRBJ1-2; D gene: .; clone size: many
CDR3 DNA: TGTGCCAGCAGCCAAGATCTAGGTGTCGGGGCCACTGAAGCTTTCTTT; CDR3 protein: CASSQDLGVGATEAFF; V gene: TRBV3-1; J gene: TRBJ1-1; D gene: .; clone size: few
CDR3 DNA: TGTGCCAGCAGTTTATACCCGGAGCTCTACGAGCAGTACTTC; CDR3 protein: CASSLYPELYEQYF; V gene: TRBV27; J gene: TRBJ2-7; D gene: .; clone size: .
CDR3 DNA: TGTGCCATCAGTCCGGCCCAGACGGCTGAGCAGTTCTTC; CDR3 protein: CAISPAQTAEQFF; V gene: TRBV10-3; J gene: TRBJ2-1; D gene: .; clone size: .
CDR3 DNA: TGTGCCAGCAGCCTAACGGACAGTGAAGCTTTCTTT; CDR3 protein: CASSLTDSEAFF; V gene: TRBV3-1; J gene: TRBJ1-1; D gene: .; clone size: .
CDR3 DNA: TGCAGTGCCTACTCCGGGACAGCTCGGAATGAGCAGTTCTTC; CDR3 protein: CSAYSGTARNEQFF; V gene: TRBV20-1; J gene: TRBJ2-1; D gene: TRBD1; clone size: many
CDR3 DNA: TGCGCCAGCAGCCGTGGACTAGCGATAGATGAGCAGTTCTTC; CDR3 protein: CASSRGLAIDEQFF; V gene: TRBV5-1; J gene: TRBJ2-1; D gene: TRBD2; clone size: .
CDR3 DNA: TGCGCCAGCAGCTTGGTGTTGTCTAGCGGATACAATGAGCAGTTCTTC; CDR3 protein: CASSLVLSSGYNEQFF; V gene: TRBV5-1; J gene: TRBJ2-1; D gene: TRBD2; clone size: once
CDR3 DNA: TGTGCCAGCAGCGCCTATTACAGGGAACCTGGCACAGATACGCAGTATTTT; CDR3 protein: CASSAYYREPGTDTQYF; V gene: TRBV7-9; J gene: TRBJ2-3; D gene: .; clone size: .
CDR3 DNA: TGTGCCAGCAGTTGGGAGAGTCCCGGGGATACGCAGTATTTT; CDR3 protein: CASSWESPGDTQYF; V gene: TRBV12-3/TRBV12-4; J gene: TRBJ2-3; D gene: .; clone size: many
CDR3 DNA: TGTGCCGTCGGGGACAACCTAGAAACTGAAGCTTTCTTT; CDR3 protein: CAVGDNLETEAFF; V gene: TRBV7-9; J gene: TRBJ1-1; D gene: .; clone size: few
CDR3 DNA: TGCGCCAGCAGCGGACAGGGCGACGGGGAGCTGTTTTTT; CDR3 protein: CASSGQGDGELFF; V gene: TRBV5-1; J gene: TRBJ2-2; D gene: TRBD1; clone size: .
CDR3 DNA: TGCAGTGCTATCCCAGCGGCGGTGAGAAATGAGCAGTTCTTC; CDR3 protein: CSAIPAAVRNEQFF; V gene: TRBV20-1; J gene: TRBJ2-1; D gene: .; clone size: many
CDR3 DNA: TGTGCCAGCAGTCTCGACAGGGGTGGGGGTCAGCCCCAGCATTTT; CDR3 protein: CASSLDRGGGQPQHF; V gene: TRBV6-2/TRBV6-3; J gene: TRBJ1-5; D gene: TRBD1; clone size: once
CDR3 DNA: TGTGCCAGCAGCCCACAGTTGAATGAAAAACTGTTTTTT; CDR3 protein: CASSPQLNEKLFF; V gene: TRBV12-3/TRBV12-4; J gene: TRBJ1-4; D gene: .; clone size: many
CDR3 DNA: TGCAGCGCGTCGGGGGGGGGTCGGAGTACTGAAGCTTTCTTT; CDR3 protein: CSASGGGRSTEAFF; V gene: TRBV29-1; J gene: TRBJ1-1; D gene: .; clone size: many
CDR3 DNA: TGTGCCAGCAGCGACAAACAGGGAGGAGAGACCCAGTACTTC; CDR3 protein: CASSDKQGGETQYF; V gene: TRBV9; J gene: TRBJ2-5; D gene: .; clone size: .
CDR3 DNA: TGTGCCAGCAGCAAAAGTGAGGACGTATCCCATCAGGAGACCCAGTACTTC; CDR3 protein: CASSKSEDVSHQETQYF; V gene: TRBV21-1; J gene: TRBJ2-5; D gene: .; clone size: many
CDR3 DNA: TGTGCCAGCACCATCAGCGGTTCTAGCCAAGAGACCCAGTACTTC; CDR3 protein: CASTISGSSQETQYF; V gene: TRBV27; J gene: TRBJ2-5; D gene: .; clone size: .
CDR3 DNA: TGCAGCGTTGATTGGCGCTTGACAGGGGACACTGAAGCTTTCTTT; CDR3 protein: CSVDWRLTGDTEAFF; V gene: TRBV29-1; J gene: TRBJ1-1; D gene: TRBD1; clone size: many
CDR3 DNA: TGTGCCAGCACCGGACTAGGAAATGAGCAGTTCTTC; CDR3 protein: CASTGLGNEQFF; V gene: TRBV2; J gene: TRBJ2-1; D gene: TRBD2; clone size: many
CDR3 DNA: TGTGCCAGCAGTTATCTGGGGGGGGAGCTCAGGGCCCAGTACTTC; CDR3 protein: CASSYLGGELRAQYF; V gene: TRBV6-5; J gene: TRBJ2-5; D gene: TRBD2; clone size: many